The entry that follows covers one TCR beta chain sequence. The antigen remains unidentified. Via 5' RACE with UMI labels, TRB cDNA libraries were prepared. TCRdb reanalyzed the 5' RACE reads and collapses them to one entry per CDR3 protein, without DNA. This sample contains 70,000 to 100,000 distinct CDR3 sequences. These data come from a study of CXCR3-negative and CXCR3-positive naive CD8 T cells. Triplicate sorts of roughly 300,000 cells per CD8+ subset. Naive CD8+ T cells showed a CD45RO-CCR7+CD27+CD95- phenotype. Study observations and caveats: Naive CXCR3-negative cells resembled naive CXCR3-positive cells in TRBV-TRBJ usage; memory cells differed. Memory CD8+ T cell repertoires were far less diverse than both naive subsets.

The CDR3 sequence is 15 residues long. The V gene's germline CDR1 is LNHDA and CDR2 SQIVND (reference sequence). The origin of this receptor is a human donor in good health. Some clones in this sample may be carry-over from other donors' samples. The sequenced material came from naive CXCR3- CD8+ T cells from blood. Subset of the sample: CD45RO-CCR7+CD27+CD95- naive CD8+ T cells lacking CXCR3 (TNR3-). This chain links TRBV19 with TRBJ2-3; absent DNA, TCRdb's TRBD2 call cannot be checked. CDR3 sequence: CASSIWTSVGDTQYF.